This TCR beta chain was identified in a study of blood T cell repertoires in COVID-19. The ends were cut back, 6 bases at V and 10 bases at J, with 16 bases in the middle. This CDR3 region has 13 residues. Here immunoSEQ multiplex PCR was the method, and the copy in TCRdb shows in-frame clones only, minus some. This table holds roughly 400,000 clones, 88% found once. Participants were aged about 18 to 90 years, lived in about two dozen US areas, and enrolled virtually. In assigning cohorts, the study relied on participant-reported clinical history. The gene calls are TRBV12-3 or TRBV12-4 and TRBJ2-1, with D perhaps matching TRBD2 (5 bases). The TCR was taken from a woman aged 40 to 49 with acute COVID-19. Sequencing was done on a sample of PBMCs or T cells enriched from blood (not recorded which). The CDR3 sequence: CASSFPPGGEQFF. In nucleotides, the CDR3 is TGTGCCAGCAGCTTTCCCCCCGGCGGGGAGCAGTTCTTC.